This T cell receptor (beta chain) was identified in a study of spatial heterogeneity in lung cancer (dated by TCRdb to the late 2010s). Background on the whole study: More beta-chain than alpha-chain transcripts were consistently detected, likely reflecting higher beta-chain transcript abundance. Both alpha and beta chains were TCR-sequenced in approximately 220 tumor regions, 64 matched nontumor lung samples and roughly 54 PBMC samples obtained at surgery. In the raw uncorrected reads, each unique combination of TCR and UMI appeared on average more than ten times. In non-small cell lung cancer, the study made a quantitative comparison of TCR alpha and beta repertoires among multiple tumor regions, matched nontumor lung and blood. Nonsynonymous mutation counts, determined by whole-exome sequencing of tumor tissue, were related to TCR repertoire features. The investigation overall reported the following: Confirming at a functional level the hypothesis that regional TCRs recognize regional mutations was considered to require additional single-cell paired TCR alpha and beta sequencing. Ubiquitous expanded tumor TCRs were found in blood more often at tumor resection than at routine follow-up.

This clonotype turned up a few times. The clone's antigen remains unknown. Base quality data are lacking; no much larger clone is found one base away. As encoded in the germline V gene (reference sequence), CDR1 is LNHNV while CDR2 is YYDKDF. V drops 6 bases and J drops 6 bases, leaving 8 bases in between. The CDR3 covers 12 residues, taking in both the cysteine and the phenylalanine. Only CDR3 DNA is held: 36 bases, read in frame from base 1. Library preparation employed 5' RACE. Sequencing was carried out with a NextSeq 500. The TCR library protocol attached a unique molecular identifier to each TCR cDNA molecule to allow correction of PCR and sequencing errors. The authors processed their data as follows. TCR identification, UMI-based error correction and CDR3 extraction were performed with Decombinator tools. Expanded TCRs were defined as those above a frequency of 2 per 1,000, corresponding to the top 1% of the tumor frequency distribution. Rényi diversity was computed with the R vegan package after subsampling each repertoire 100 times to 5,000 TCRs. CDR3 similarity networks were constructed using string-kernel similarity of amino acid triplets, with links drawn between CDR3s whose pairwise similarity was above 0.82. Starting from the raw public reads, TCRdb applied fastp trimming at Q25, assembled clones with MiXCR and retained in-frame beta chains. Each entry is one CDR3 protein sequence, shown with its most common DNA and genes. These V and J calls originate from TCRdb's pipeline instead of the authors' own analysis. For this sample there are over 50,000 distinct CDR3 sequences; 6.3% appear just once. Roughly 14% of the sample is held by the ten biggest clonotypes.

The sample's time point label is to be understood as: sample taken at primary tumor resection. The donors were some 70 patients from the lung TRACERx cohort who had early-stage, untreated non-small cell lung cancer. Whole RNA extracted from tumor and nontumor lung tissue, or from cryopreserved PBMC samples, was used for TCR sequencing without cell sorting. Only patients for whom sufficient RNA was available from at least two tumor regions were selected for TCR sequencing. The V and J genes are TRBV15 and TRBJ1-4; there is no confident call for the D gene. Material: PBMCs, obtained at surgery. The TCR sequence derives from a female donor with early-stage non-small cell lung cancer. Here is the DNA: TGTGCCACCAGAAGGGTCGATGAAAAACTGTTTTTT. This sequence encodes CATRRVDEKLFF.